In this sample, the clone carrying this T cell receptor beta chain turned up many times. The CDR3 extends over 15 amino acids. The V and J ends lost 0 bases and 1 base respectively, with 11 bases between them. The germline V gene has CDR1 SGDLS and CDR2 YYNGEE. TCRdb re-derived calls from the PCR reads in MiXCR, one entry per CDR3 protein. Of roughly 93,000 distinct CDR3 sequences in the sample, approximately 49% were seen once. This entry comes from a study of CDR3 diversity in severe acne. The chain uses TRBV9 and TRBJ2-7; D may correspond to TRBD1 or TRBD2 (5 bases each). The specimen sequenced was blood. This TCR was recovered from a male donor with severe acne vulgaris. Here the CDR3 reads CASSVAGGTSYEQYF. The CDR3 DNA follows: TGTGCCAGCAGCGTAGCTGGGGGAACTTCCTACGAGCAGTACTTC.